This T cell receptor (beta chain) was sequenced in a study of cytomegalovirus exposure and HLA in healthy donors. The PCR used 60 Vbeta and 13 Jbeta primers. TCRdb's table, derived via immunoSEQ multiplex PCR, lists solely in-frame clones and lacks some. Here the sample spans approximately 140,000 clones, approximately 75% being singletons. The trim removed 6 bases at V and 2 bases at J, leaving 4 bases unmatched. The CDR3 runs to 15 residues. Germline values: CDR1 SNHLY, CDR2 FYNNEI. The specimen sequenced was PBMCs. This receptor was obtained from a woman aged 40 to 49 in good health and CMV-seropositive. V is TRBV2 and J is TRBJ2-1; 10 bases line up with TRBD2. The CDR3 protein is CASRTGTSAYNEQFF. CDR3 nucleotide sequence: TGTGCCAGCAGGACCGGGACTAGCGCCTACAATGAGCAGTTCTTC.